This TCR beta chain appears in the sequencing data of a study of blood T cell repertoires in COVID-19. As for the study in general: The origin of the acute and convalescent COVID-19 samples was the United States, Italy and Spain. Sources were T cells, B-cell-depleted T cells, or PBMCs; the material itself was cDNA or gDNA.

As handled by the study authors: Counts of nucleated cells, estimated from reference gene primer amplification, were obtained. Data came from immunoSEQ multiplex PCR; TCRdb stores just in-frame clones and leaves some out. V and J calls and clone size are as listed in that table; D and trimming were resolved from the DNA. The sample has 200,000 to 250,000 clones, about 88% seen once. The CDR3 is 13 residues long. Per the germline V gene, CDR1 is MGHRA and CDR2 is YSYEKL. Trimming took 4 bases from V and 3 from J, leaving 9 bases between them. Material for sequencing was peripheral blood. The receptor was derived from a woman in her sixties with acute or convalescent COVID-19. This chain uses TRBV4-1 with TRBJ1-1; D not certain. For the CDR3, the DNA is TGCGCCAGCAGCCGAGACATTCACACTGAAGCTTTCTTT. This translates into CASSRDIHTEAFF.